Shown below are 4 T cell receptor beta chains from a single sample sequenced in a study of cytomegalovirus exposure and HLA in healthy donors. With 60 Vbeta and 13 Jbeta primers, the PCR was carried out. Generated by immunoSEQ multiplex PCR, the TCRdb table keeps only in-frame clones and is missing some. Of about 120,000 clones in the sample, about 70% are singletons; the top ten hold approximately 1.9%. The sequencing sample was made of PBMCs. The receptors stem from a human donor in good health.

The CDR3 DNA reads as TGTGCCAGCAGTTTGGCGGGAGCGAACACCGGGGAGCTGTTTTTT. Translation gives CASSLAGANTGELFF. The rearrangement uses TRBV27 and TRBJ2-2; TRBD2 matches at 7 bases. Germline V lookup: CDR1 MNHEY, CDR2 SMNVEV (reference sequence). V shed 3 bases, J shed 0 bases, and the junction held 1 base outside the gene matches. CDR3 length: 15 residues.

V gene TRBV19 combines with J gene TRBJ1-1; 9 bases map to TRBD1. The CDR3 is 14 amino acids. V trimming: 6 bases; J trimming: 7 bases; junction bases outside the gene matches: 9. The germline gives CDR1 LNHDA, CDR2 SQIVND (reference sequence). DNA of the CDR3: TGTGCCAGTAGCCGGGACAGGGCCAAAAATGAAGCTTTCTTT. It specifies CASSRDRAKNEAFF.

V usage is TRBV5-8 and J usage is TRBJ1-5, with 7 bases lining up with TRBD1. The CDR3 has 17 residues. The germline V gene encodes CDR1 SGHTS and CDR2 YDEGEE. The trim removed 4 bases at V and 0 bases at J, leaving 10 bases unmatched. The CDR3, as DNA: TGTGCCAGCAGCCTCGGACAGGACCGACATAGCAATCAGCCCCAGCATTTT. Translating it yields CASSLGQDRHSNQPQHF.

V and J are TRBV6-1 and TRBJ2-7; 7 bases are shared with TRBD2. CDR1 and CDR2 from the germline V gene are MNHNS and SASEGT. There are 15 residues in the CDR3. V was pared by 1 base and J by 4 bases, with 7 bases of the junction left unmatched. The DNA for the CDR3 is TGTGCCAGCAGTGAAGTTGCCGGGACTACTTACGAGCAGTACTTC. Translating it yields CASSEVAGTTYEQYF.